Listed below are T cell receptor beta chains from one sample, sequenced in a study of blood T cell repertoires in COVID-19. Sequencing was performed with immunoSEQ multiplex PCR; in TCRdb, only in-frame clones are kept and a portion is missing. Among 450,000 to 500,000 clones listed, around nine tenths were seen once. Sequencing used PBMCs or T cells enriched from blood (not recorded which). Every receptor here comes from a woman aged 60-70 years who had recovered from COVID-19. The CDR3 runs from the conserved cysteine through the conserved F or W. D genes are given only for firm matches. Where a row states a size, it is once, few, many or the class of an expanded clone; other rows omit it.

CDR3 length,D gene,clone size,J gene,V gene,CDR3 protein,CDR3 DNA
17,-,-,TRBJ1-4,TRBV3-1/TRBV3-2,CASSQAGGGRTNEKLFF,TGTGCCAGCAGCCAAGCCGGGGGGGGCAGGACTAATGAAAAACTGTTTTTT
12,-,-,TRBJ1-3,TRBV7-8,CASSQTRNTIYF,TGTGCCAGCAGCCAGACAAGAAACACCATATATTTT
14,-,once,TRBJ2-5,TRBV7-8,CASQGFGAEETQYF,TGTGCCAGCCAGGGTTTTGGGGCGGAAGAGACCCAGTACTTC
11,-,-,TRBJ2-1,TRBV11-3,CASSRWNEQFF,TGTGCCAGCAGCCGGTGGAATGAGCAGTTCTTC
14,-,-,TRBJ1-1,TRBV7-8,CASSLTNGQTEAFF,TGTGCCAGCAGCTTAACGAACGGTCAAACTGAAGCTTTCTTT
14,-,-,TRBJ1-1,TRBV5-4,CASSADTMNTEAFF,TGTGCCAGCAGCGCGGACACTATGAACACTGAAGCTTTCTTT
15,TRBD2,-,TRBJ2-1,TRBV18,CASSPTSGGNNEQFF,TGTGCCAGCTCACCGACTAGCGGGGGAAACAATGAGCAGTTCTTC
15,TRBD1,-,TRBJ2-2,TRBV19,CASSTRQGSTGELFF,TGTGCCAGTAGTACCCGACAGGGTAGCACCGGGGAGCTGTTTTTT
13,TRBD1,-,TRBJ1-2,TRBV10-3,CAISGDRGGGYTF,TGTGCCATCAGTGGGGACAGGGGAGGTGGCTACACCTTC
14,TRBD1,-,TRBJ1-1,TRBV2,CASTLTGLNTEAFF,TGTGCCAGCACTCTGACAGGGTTGAACACTGAAGCTTTCTTT
16,-,-,TRBJ1-2,TRBV5-5,CASSLGPDSNFYGYTF,TGTGCCAGCAGCTTGGGGCCCGACAGCAACTTCTATGGCTACACCTTC
16,-,-,TRBJ2-1,TRBV9,CASSVDPGHTYNEQFF,TGTGCCAGCAGCGTAGACCCAGGGCATACCTACAATGAGCAGTTCTTC
17,-,-,TRBJ1-5,TRBV12-5,CASGPQQGPASNQPQHF,TGTGCTAGTGGGCCACAACAGGGCCCGGCAAGCAATCAGCCCCAGCATTTT
13,-,-,TRBJ2-7,TRBV12-5,CASGLVSRDEQYF,TGTGCTAGTGGTTTGGTATCCAGGGACGAGCAGTACTTC
16,TRBD1,-,TRBJ2-5,TRBV10-2,CASSEPRTGGQETQYF,TGCGCCAGCAGTGAGCCGAGGACAGGGGGACAAGAGACCCAGTACTTC
11,-,-,TRBJ1-2,TRBV29-1,CSVEDPYGYTF,TGCAGCGTTGAAGATCCTTATGGCTACACCTTC
15,TRBD1,once,TRBJ2-5,TRBV5-1,CASSPQGAPQETQYF,TGCGCCAGCAGCCCACAGGGGGCCCCCCAAGAGACCCAGTACTTC
14,-,-,TRBJ2-7,TRBV19,CASSIKISSYEQYF,TGTGCCAGTAGTATAAAGATTAGCTCCTACGAGCAGTACTTC
15,-,once,TRBJ1-4,TRBV28,CASSSPGQGREKLFF,TGTGCCAGCAGTTCCCCTGGGCAGGGTCGTGAAAAACTGTTTTTT
13,-,-,TRBJ1-5,TRBV18,CASSPGGDQPQHF,TGTGCCAGCTCACCGGGTGGAGATCAGCCCCAGCATTTT
12,-,-,TRBJ1-6,TRBV10-3,CASGGYNSPLHF,TGTGCCTCGGGGGGCTATAATTCACCCCTCCACTTT
15,TRBD1,-,TRBJ1-2,TRBV6-5,CASSPPLGTGYGYTF,TGTGCCAGCAGTCCCCCCCTCGGGACAGGGTACGGCTACACCTTC
13,-,-,TRBJ1-2,TRBV14,CASSQGGLGGYTF,TGTGCCAGCAGCCAAGGGGGCCTCGGGGGCTACACCTTC
14,-,few,TRBJ2-3,TRBV2,CASRPAGSTDTQYF,TGTGCCAGCAGGCCAGCGGGCAGCACAGATACGCAGTATTTT
16,TRBD2,once,TRBJ2-3,TRBV3-1/TRBV3-2,CASSLLGGGDTDTQYF,TGTGCCAGCAGCCTACTCGGGGGGGGCGACACAGATACGCAGTATTTT
16,-,once,TRBJ1-1,TRBV14,CASSRYPDRLDTEAFF,TGTGCCAGCAGCCGCTACCCCGACAGGTTGGACACTGAAGCTTTCTTT
16,TRBD2,-,TRBJ2-3,TRBV9,CASSVGLAGDTDTQYF,TGTGCCAGCAGCGTAGGACTAGCGGGAGACACAGATACGCAGTATTTT
14,TRBD1,-,TRBJ2-2,TRBV5-1,CASAGTANTGELFF,TGCGCCAGCGCCGGGACAGCCAACACCGGGGAGCTGTTTTTT
12,-,-,TRBJ1-4,TRBV30,CAWSVLPGELFF,TGTGCCTGGAGTGTACTCCCTGGAGAACTGTTTTTT
15,-,-,TRBJ1-1,TRBV7-2,CASSLVGGVNTEAFF,TGTGCCAGCAGCTTAGTGGGAGGGGTAAACACTGAAGCTTTCTTT
11,-,-,TRBJ2-2,TRBV12-3/TRBV12-4,CASTVDRELFF,TGTGCCAGCACCGTGGACAGGGAGCTGTTTTTT
15,-,few,TRBJ1-2,TRBV19,CASSAGGWENYGYTF,TGTGCCAGTAGCGCCGGGGGTTGGGAGAACTATGGCTACACCTTC
15,TRBD1,-,TRBJ1-6,TRBV7-9,CASSRQGNLGSPLHF,TGTGCCAGCAGTCGACAGGGGAACTTGGGTTCACCCCTCCACTTT
14,-,-,TRBJ2-1,TRBV4-1,CASSPITGYNEQFF,TGCGCCAGCAGTCCCATAACGGGGTACAATGAGCAGTTCTTC
10,-,-,TRBJ2-2,TRBV30,CAWMRGELFF,TGTGCCTGGATGCGCGGGGAGCTGTTTTTT
13,TRBD2,-,TRBJ2-5,TRBV7-2,CASGPAGGGAQYF,TGTGCCAGCGGACCAGCGGGGGGTGGGGCCCAGTACTTC
14,-,-,TRBJ1-2,TRBV11-2,CASSLKPAAYGYTF,TGTGCCAGCAGCTTAAAACCCGCGGCGTATGGCTACACCTTC
14,TRBD1,-,TRBJ2-1,TRBV11-2,CASSLGTGRNEQFF,TGTGCCAGCAGCTTAGGGACAGGGCGTAATGAGCAGTTCTTC
15,-,few,TRBJ2-7,TRBV10-1,CASSEGIGESYEQYF,TGCGCCAGCAGTGAGGGTATCGGGGAGTCCTACGAGCAGTACTTC
12,TRBD1,-,TRBJ1-4,TRBV29-1,CSVGDRSEKLFF,TGCAGCGTGGGGGACAGGTCTGAAAAACTGTTTTTT
12,-,few,TRBJ1-2,TRBV3-1/TRBV3-2,CASSQMAEGYTF,TGTGCCAGCAGCCAGATGGCGGAAGGCTACACCTTC
12,TRBD2,-,TRBJ2-5,TRBV6-5,CASSQTSVFQYF,TGTGCCAGCAGTCAGACTAGCGTTTTCCAGTACTTC
14,TRBD2,-,TRBJ2-3,TRBV6-5,CASNLAGGTDTQYF,TGTGCCAGCAATCTAGCGGGGGGCACAGATACGCAGTATTTT
15,TRBD1,-,TRBJ2-7,TRBV7-2,CASSRPGTGTYEQYF,TGTGCCAGCAGCAGACCCGGGACAGGGACCTACGAGCAGTACTTC
16,TRBD1,-,TRBJ1-6,TRBV12-5,CASGLVLGTGNSPLHF,TGTGCTAGTGGTTTGGTACTCGGGACAGGGAATTCACCCCTCCACTTT
14,TRBD1,-,TRBJ1-2,TRBV5-1,CATSLTGGNYGYTF,TGCGCCACCTCCCTAACAGGGGGGAACTATGGCTACACCTTC
13,-,-,TRBJ1-2,TRBV4-1,CASSQGGDYGYTF,TGCGCCAGCAGCCAAGGGGGCGACTATGGCTACACCTTC
16,-,-,TRBJ2-5,TRBV5-6,CASSPSGGVRQETQYF,TGTGCCAGCAGCCCCTCAGGCGGGGTAAGGCAAGAGACCCAGTACTTC
15,-,-,TRBJ1-6,TRBV5-1,CASSPTPGQGSPLHF,TGCGCCAGCAGCCCAACTCCAGGGCAAGGTTCACCCCTCCACTTT
13,-,-,TRBJ1-1,TRBV12-5,CASGPVGPTEAFF,TGTGCTAGTGGTCCTGTTGGGCCCACTGAAGCTTTCTTT
16,TRBD1,-,TRBJ1-2,TRBV9,CASSVDVTGGNYGYTF,TGTGCCAGCAGCGTAGATGTGACAGGGGGCAACTATGGCTACACCTTC
16,TRBD1,-,TRBJ1-3,TRBV9,CASSTHRDSIGNTIYF,TGTGCCAGCAGCACACACCGGGACAGTATTGGAAACACCATATATTTT
13,TRBD1,-,TRBJ1-2,TRBV7-2,CASSQGQNYGYTF,TGTGCCAGCAGCCAGGGACAGAACTATGGCTACACCTTC
14,-,once,TRBJ2-1,TRBV24-1,CATLGGDDNNEQFF,TGTGCCACCCTCGGAGGGGACGACAACAATGAGCAGTTCTTC
15,-,-,TRBJ1-1,TRBV15,CATSRDRGKGAEAFF,TGTGCCACCAGCAGAGATCGAGGAAAAGGGGCTGAAGCTTTCTTT
15,TRBD1,-,TRBJ1-2,TRBV5-1,CASSLGGTASYGYTF,TGCGCCAGCAGCTTGGGCGGGACAGCTTCGTATGGCTACACCTTC
15,TRBD1,-,TRBJ2-3,TRBV19,CASSIWTGRTDTQYF,TGTGCCAGTAGTATATGGACAGGGCGCACAGATACGCAGTATTTT
14,-,-,TRBJ1-2,TRBV2,CASSLDSSSYGYTF,TGTGCCAGCAGTCTGGACAGCAGCAGCTATGGCTACACCTTC